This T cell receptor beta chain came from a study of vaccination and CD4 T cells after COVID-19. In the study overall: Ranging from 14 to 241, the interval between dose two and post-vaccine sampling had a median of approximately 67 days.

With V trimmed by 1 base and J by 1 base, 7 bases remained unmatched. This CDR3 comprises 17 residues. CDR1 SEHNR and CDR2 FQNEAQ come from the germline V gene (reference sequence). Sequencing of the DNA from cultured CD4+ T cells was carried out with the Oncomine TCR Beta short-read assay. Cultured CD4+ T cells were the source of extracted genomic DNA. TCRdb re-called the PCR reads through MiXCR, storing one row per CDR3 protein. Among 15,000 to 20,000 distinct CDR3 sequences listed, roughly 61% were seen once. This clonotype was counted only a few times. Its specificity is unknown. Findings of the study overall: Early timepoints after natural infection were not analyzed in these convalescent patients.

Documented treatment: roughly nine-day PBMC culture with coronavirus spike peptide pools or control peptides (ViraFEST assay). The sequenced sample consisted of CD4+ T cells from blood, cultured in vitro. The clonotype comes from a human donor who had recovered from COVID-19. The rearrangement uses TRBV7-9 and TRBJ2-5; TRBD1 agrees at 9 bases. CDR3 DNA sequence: TGTGCCAGCAGCTTAGGGCGGACAGGGGTCGGCCAAGAGACCCAGTACTTC. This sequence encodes CASSLGRTGVGQETQYF.